One sample yielded the 17 T cell receptor beta chains listed below, sequenced in a study of T cell responses to AZD1222 COVID-19 vaccine. Data came from immunoSEQ multiplex PCR; TCRdb stores just in-frame clones and leaves some out. Among 69,000 or so clones listed, 70% to 90% were seen once. The source material was peripheral blood, sampled 28 days after the second AZD1222 dose. Source of these receptors: an adult who received the AZD1222 COVID-19 vaccine.

The chain has TRBV30 and TRBJ1-5, with 8 bases fitting TRBD1. Trimming took 4 bases from V and 5 from J; bases not matched to a gene: 7. Germline CDR1 and CDR2: GTSNPN and SVGIG (reference sequence). CDR3 length: 14 residues. The CDR3 here is CAWTQGARDQPQHF. CDR3 DNA sequence: TGTGCCTGGACTCAGGGGGCGCGGGATCAGCCCCAGCATTTT.

DNA for the CDR3: TGTGCCTGGAGCCCCCGGGTCGGCTACACCTTC. It codes for CAWSPRVGYTF. The rearrangement joins TRBV30 to TRBJ1-2; D remains unclear. V lost 3 bases, J lost 8 bases, and 10 bases lay in between. The CDR3 sequence is 11 residues long. Germline CDR1 and CDR2: GTSNPN and SVGIG (reference sequence).

The gene calls are TRBV7-2 and TRBJ2-2; D unclear. V gave up 2 bases and J gave up 1 base, with 14 bases separating them. The CDR3 loop spans 17 amino acids. CDR1 and CDR2 (germline): SGHTA, FQGNSA. CDR3 in amino acids: CASSLRRFLKNTGELFF. The CDR3 region has the DNA TGTGCCAGCAGCTTACGACGTTTCCTTAAGAACACCGGGGAGCTGTTTTTT.

This sequence joins TRBV7-3 and TRBJ2-7; D gene uncertain. Trimming pared 5 bases from V and 2 bases from J, leaving 25 bases between. The germline gives CDR1 SGHTA, CDR2 FQGTGA. The CDR3 is made up of 18 amino acids. In DNA form, the CDR3 reads TGTGCCAGCAGCCCCCCCGGTGGGGTAAAGAAGGCAGCCTACGAGCAGTACTTC. It translates to CASSPPGGVKKAAYEQYF.

V is TRBV30 and J is TRBJ2-1, with 7 bases matching TRBD2. The germline V gene has CDR1 GTSNPN and CDR2 SVGIG (reference sequence). CDR3 length equals 14 residues. With 0 bases clipped from V and 11 bases from J, the junction kept 10 bases outside the gene matches. This chain's CDR3 is CAWSVDYSSGKQFF. CDR3 bases: TGTGCCTGGAGTGTAGACTACTCGAGCGGGAAGCAGTTCTTC.

The rearrangement joins TRBV10-3 to TRBJ2-7; 9 positions match TRBD1. The CDR3 contains 16 residues. Germline V lookup: CDR1 ENHRY, CDR2 SYGVKD. The V and J ends lost 4 bases and 0 bases, in that order; junction bases with no gene match: 7. Here the CDR3 DNA reads TGTGCCATCAGTGGGCTCGGGACAGGGACCTCCTACGAGCAGTACTTC. It encodes CAISGLGTGTSYEQYF.

The chain carries TRBV5-1 and TRBJ2-2; maybe TRBD2 (5 bases). The CDR3 contains 14 residues. Germline V CDR1 and CDR2: SGHRS, YFSETQ. V was cut by 6 bases and J by 1 base, with 10 bases left in between. CDR3 bases: TGCGCCAGCACGCTAGCCGAGAACACCGGGGAGCTGTTTTTT. This encodes CASTLAENTGELFF.

This chain links TRBV6-2 or TRBV6-3 with TRBJ2-7; D might be TRBD1 or TRBD2, each matching 5 bases. CDR3 length equals 15 residues. Germline loops: CDR1 MNHEY, CDR2 SVGEGT. The ends were cut back, 5 bases at V and 2 bases at J, with 16 bases in the middle. The CDR3 reads CASSTGRQMPYEQYF. The CDR3 nucleotides are TGTGCCAGCAGTACGGGGCGGCAAATGCCCTACGAGCAGTACTTC.

This clone was seen a few times. This sequence joins TRBV5-6 and TRBJ2-7, with a possible D match to TRBD2 (6 bases). Germline V gene lookup returns CDR1 SGHDT and CDR2 YYEEEE. There are 15 residues in the CDR3. V shed 4 bases and J shed 4 bases, with 18 bases lying between them. DNA of the CDR3: TGTGCCAGCAGCAGGGCGGGGCAGGGCCTTTACGAGCAGTACTTC. Encoded protein: CASSRAGQGLYEQYF.

DNA for the CDR3: TGTGCCAGCACCTCCGGGACAGGGATATACGGTGAGCAGTTCTTC. Its protein product is CASTSGTGIYGEQFF. The gene calls are TRBV27 and TRBJ2-1, with TRBD1 matching 9 bases. With V trimmed by 7 bases and J by 9 bases, 13 bases remained unmatched. The CDR3 contains 15 residues. CDR1 is MNHEY and CDR2 is SMNVEV in the germline V gene (reference sequence).

CDR3 DNA: TGTGCCAGCAGCCTAGCACAGGGAACTTTCTACGAGCAGTACTTC. This sequence encodes CASSLAQGTFYEQYF. This rearrangement joins TRBV5-5 to TRBJ2-7, with D tentatively TRBD1 (6 bases). Trimming took off 4 bases at V and 3 bases at J, with 17 bases between the two ends. Germline V gene sequence: CDR1 SGHKS, CDR2 YYEKEE (reference sequence). This CDR3 contains 15 residues.

The rearrangement links TRBV6-4 to TRBJ1-1; 7 bases fit TRBD1. Trimming cost V 6 bases and J 3 bases; bases outside gene matches: 10. CDR1 and CDR2 (germline): MRHNA, SNTAGT. This CDR3 comprises 15 residues. The DNA of the CDR3 is TGTGCCAGCAGGAGGGGGAACAGGGGCGACACTGAAGCTTTCTTT. This gives the protein CASRRGNRGDTEAFF.

This clone came up a few times. The chain is built from TRBV7-2 and TRBJ2-7, with 9 nucleotides matching TRBD1. CDR3 length: 16 amino acids. Trimming removed 3 bases from V and 4 bases from J; junction bases left unmatched: 10. Germline lookup yields CDR1 SGHTA and CDR2 FQGNSA. The CDR3 sequence is CASSLTRPGQGYEQYF. The CDR3, as DNA: TGTGCCAGCAGCTTGACGAGACCGGGACAGGGATACGAGCAGTACTTC. Full variable domain (outside the CDR3, taken from reference TRBV7-2 and TRBJ2-7): GAGVSQSPSNKVTEKGKDVELRCDPISGHTALYWYRQSLGQGLEFLIYFQGNSAPDKSGLPSDRFSAERTGGSVSTLTIQRTQQEDSAVYLCASSLTRPGQGYEQYFGPGTRLTVT.

V gene TRBV6-5 combines with J gene TRBJ1-5, with D unresolved. CDR3 length: 14 residues. CDR1 is MNHEY and CDR2 is SVGAGI in the germline V gene. V was pared by 2 bases and J by 4 bases, with 9 bases between. CDR3 sequence: CASSYRLGNQPQHF. CDR3 sequence (DNA): TGTGCCAGCAGTTACCGGCTAGGGAATCAGCCCCAGCATTTT.

This chain connects TRBV6-5 to TRBJ2-7; no definite D call. Germline CDR1 and CDR2: MNHEY and SVGAGI. This CDR3 has 11 amino acids. V lost 6 bases and J 2 bases, leaving 5 bases between the germline ends. CDR3 in amino acids: CASRHAYEQYF. The CDR3 DNA reads as TGTGCCAGCAGACATGCCTACGAGCAGTACTTC.

The chain has TRBV7-2 and TRBJ2-7; 8 bases match TRBD2. Germline loops: CDR1 SGHTA, CDR2 FQGNSA. The CDR3 extends over 14 amino acids. The J segment lost 1 base and the V segment lost 5 bases, leaving 4 bases of the junction unmatched. The CDR3 region is CASSQGLASYEQYF. CDR3 nucleotide sequence: TGTGCCAGCAGCCAAGGACTAGCATCCTACGAGCAGTACTTC.

The chain is built from TRBV7-3 and TRBJ2-1; D may be TRBD1 or TRBD2 (5 bases each). The CDR3 length is 15 residues. V lost 6 bases and J 5 bases, leaving 17 bases between the germline ends. From germline, CDR1 is SGHTA and CDR2 FQGTGA. CDR3 in amino acids: CASSSTGTRHNEQFF. The CDR3 region has the DNA TGTGCCAGCAGTTCGACCGGGACCAGACACAATGAGCAGTTCTTC.